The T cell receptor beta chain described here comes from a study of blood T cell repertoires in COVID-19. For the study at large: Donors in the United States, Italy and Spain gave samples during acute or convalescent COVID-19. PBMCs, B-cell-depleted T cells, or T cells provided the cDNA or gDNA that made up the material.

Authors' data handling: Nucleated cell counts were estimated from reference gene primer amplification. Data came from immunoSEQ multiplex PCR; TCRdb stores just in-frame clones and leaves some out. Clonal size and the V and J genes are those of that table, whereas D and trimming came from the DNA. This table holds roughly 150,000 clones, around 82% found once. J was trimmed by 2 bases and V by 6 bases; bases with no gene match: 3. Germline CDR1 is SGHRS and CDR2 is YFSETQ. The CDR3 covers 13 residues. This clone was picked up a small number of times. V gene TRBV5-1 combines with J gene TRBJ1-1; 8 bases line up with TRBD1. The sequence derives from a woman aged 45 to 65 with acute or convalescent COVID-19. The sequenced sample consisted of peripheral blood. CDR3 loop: CASKGQANTEAFF. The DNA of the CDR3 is TGCGCCAGCAAGGGACAGGCTAACACTGAAGCTTTCTTT.